These 15 T cell receptor beta chains were sequenced from one sample in a study of human T cells and chemical hapten exposure. TCRdb called the RACE reads again in MiXCR, with one record for every CDR3 protein. The table includes under 200,000 distinct CDR3 sequences, more than 12% detected once. Documented time point: patch test 1, 2 weeks after DPC sensitization. Treatment indicated: therapeutic diphenylcyclopropenone sensitization with weekly scalp DPC. This sample comprised whole blood, obtained in connection with sensitization to the hapten diphenylcyclopropenone (DPC). The receptors originated from a woman in her twenties or thirties with alopecia areata. Some clones in this sample may be carry-over from other donors' samples.

The rearrangement joins TRBV3-1 to TRBJ2-7; TRBD2 agrees at 11 bases. The germline CDR1 and CDR2 sequences are LGHDT and YNNKEL (reference sequence). J lost 5 bases, V lost 7 bases, and 10 bases had no gene match. The CDR3 has 15 amino acids. The CDR3 DNA sequence: TGTGCCAGCATCTCGTCGGCTAGCGGGAGGAACGAGCAGTACTTC. Protein sequence: CASISSASGRNEQYF.

This clonotype was counted at least ten times. This chain connects TRBV5-1 to TRBJ2-1; 8 bases line up with TRBD2. The CDR3 contains 15 residues. Germline assignment: CDR1 SGHRS and CDR2 YFSETQ. V lost 4 bases to trimming and J lost 7 bases; unmatched junction nucleotides: 10. Here the CDR3 reads CASSAGAGERNEQFF. The CDR3 DNA sequence: TGCGCCAGCAGCGCTGGAGCGGGAGAGCGGAATGAGCAGTTCTTC.

This clonotype was detected a few times. This rearrangement joins TRBV28 to TRBJ1-3; D ambiguous. Germline assignment: CDR1 MDHEN and CDR2 SYDVKM. The CDR3 sequence is 11 residues long. V was shortened by 3 bases and J by 6 bases, with 3 bases between the two germline ends. CDR3 residues: CASSFENTIYF. CDR3 coding DNA: TGTGCCAGCAGTTTCGAAAACACCATATATTTT. The full variable domain, in which reference TRBV28 and TRBJ1-3 provide the parts outside the CDR3, is DVKVTQSSRYLVKRTGEKVFLECVQDMDHENMFWYRQDPGLGLRLIYFSYDVKMKEKGDIPEGYSVSREKKERFSLILESASTNQTSMYLCASSFENTIYFGEGSWLTVV.

This clonotype has ten or more counts. The chain links TRBV7-2 to TRBJ2-4; 8 positions match TRBD1. The CDR3 is 14 amino acids. Unmatched junction bases numbered 1, after V lost 3 bases and J lost 3 bases. Germline V gene sequence: CDR1 SGHTA, CDR2 FQGNSA. CDR3 in DNA: TGTGCCAGCAGCTTGACAGGGGTCAAAAACATTCAGTACTTC. Translating it yields CASSLTGVKNIQYF.

This clonotype appeared a few times. The genes are TRBV7-2 and TRBJ2-2; 7 positions match TRBD1. The germline V gene has CDR1 SGHTA and CDR2 FQGNSA. J lost 5 bases, V lost 0 bases, and 9 bases had no gene match. This CDR3 is 17 amino acids long. CDR3 in DNA: TGTGCCAGCAGCTTAGCTAGATGGACAGGTTGGACCGGGGAGCTGTTTTTT. Protein: CASSLARWTGWTGELFF.

The chain couples TRBV7-6 to TRBJ2-2; maybe TRBD2 (5 bases). V lost 2 bases and J 0 bases, leaving 10 bases between the germline ends. The CDR3 length is 16 residues. CDR1 SGHVS and CDR2 FNYEAQ come from the germline V gene. The CDR3 DNA is TGTGCCAGCAGCTTACTAGCAGGAACGAACACCGGGGAGCTGTTTTTT. Its protein product is CASSLLAGTNTGELFF. The full variable domain, its missing parts supplied by reference TRBV7-6 and TRBJ2-2, is GAGVSQSPRYKVTKRGQDVALRCDPISGHVSLYWYRQALGQGPEFLTYFNYEAQQDKSGLPNDRFSAERPEGSISTLTIQRTEQRDSAMYRCASSLLAGTNTGELFFGEGSRLTVL.

This clonotype was seen a handful of times. This chain joins TRBV10-3 and TRBJ1-2, with D hard to call. Per germline, CDR1 ENHRY and CDR2 SYGVKD. Trimming took 2 bases from V and 6 from J, leaving 7 bases between them. The length of the CDR3 is 12 residues. CDR3 sequence reads: CAISERAHGYTF. The CDR3 bases are TGTGCCATCAGTGAGAGGGCGCATGGCTACACCTTC.

This chain uses TRBV2 with TRBJ2-7, with D possibly being TRBD1 (7 bases). V dropped 7 bases and J dropped 6 bases, with 13 bases sitting between them. Per the germline V gene, CDR1 is SNHLY and CDR2 is FYNNEI. The CDR3 totals 12 residues. CDR3 coding DNA: TGTGCCAGCAATAGACAGGGAGGCGAGCAGTACTTC. It specifies CASNRQGGEQYF.

This chain uses TRBV10-3 with TRBJ2-6, with D maybe TRBD1 (5 bases). Trimming pared 6 bases from V and 0 bases from J, leaving 15 bases between. Germline V gene lookup returns CDR1 ENHRY and CDR2 SYGVKD. The CDR3 has 17 residues. The CDR3, as DNA: TGTGCCATCAGCCCAGGGTTGGGGAACTCTGGGGCCAACGTCCTGACTTTC. This gives the protein CAISPGLGNSGANVLTF.

The chain recombines TRBV12-3 or TRBV12-4 with TRBJ1-5, with D possibly matching TRBD1 (5 bases). This CDR3 contains 13 residues. V was cut by 8 bases and J by 6 bases, with 14 bases left in between. CDR3 in amino acids: CASGSGGSQPQHF. The CDR3 DNA sequence: TGTGCCAGCGGTTCCGGGGGATCTCAGCCCCAGCATTTT.

This clonotype was recorded a few times. V is TRBV4-3 and J is TRBJ2-2; TRBD1 might be the D (5 bases). CDR3 length: 16 residues. Deletions cut 0 bases from V and 0 bases from J, with 8 bases between. In germline, CDR1 is LGHNA, CDR2 YSLEER. The CDR3 region has the DNA TGCGCCAGCAGCCAAGAAGGCAGGGCGAACACCGGGGAGCTGTTTTTT. Encoded protein: CASSQEGRANTGELFF.

The sample holds a few counts of this clonotype. The J gene is TRBJ1-2, the V gene TRBV7-8; D unresolved. This CDR3 comprises 14 residues. Germline CDR1 and CDR2: SGHVS and FQNEAQ. Trimming removed 1 base at V and 5 bases at J, with 11 bases between. This chain's CDR3 is CASSLVAGGYGYTF. Here the CDR3 DNA reads TGTGCCAGCAGCTTAGTGGCCGGCGGTTATGGCTACACCTTC.

The genes are TRBV5-5 and TRBJ2-7; TRBD2 aligns across 8 bases. The CDR3 spans 13 residues. CDR1 SGHKS and CDR2 YYEKEE come from the germline V gene (reference sequence). V gave up 2 bases and J gave up 7 bases; unmatched junction bases: 5. The CDR3 DNA is TGTGCCAGCAGCTTTTACCGGGAGGGAGAGCAGTACTTC. This codes for CASSFYREGEQYF.

This clonotype has just a few counts. This chain joins TRBV6-2 or TRBV6-3 and TRBJ1-5; possibly TRBD1 for D (6 bases). Germline CDR1 is MNHEY and CDR2 is SVGEGT. Trimming removed 4 bases at V and 2 bases at J, with 9 bases between. The CDR3 sequence is 14 residues long. The CDR3 reads CASSWSGGNQPQHF. The CDR3 DNA sequence: TGTGCCAGCAGTTGGTCAGGGGGCAATCAGCCCCAGCATTTT.

CDR3 DNA sequence: TGTGCCAGCAGTTTATTTGTCCGCGGCAGCCAAATCAAAAACATTCAGTACTTC. It codes for CASSLFVRGSQIKNIQYF. The rearrangement joins TRBV28 to TRBJ2-4, with unresolved D. Germline V gene sequence: CDR1 MDHEN, CDR2 SYDVKM. Trimming took 1 base from V and 3 from J, leaving 19 bases between them. The CDR3 length is 18 residues.